This entry features one T cell receptor (beta chain) sequence. The antigen is unknown. The entry originates in a study of cytomegalovirus exposure and HLA in healthy donors. Findings of the study overall: A later analysis found common viral pathogens apparently linked to several of the most significant clusters.

Donors showed nominal health when sampled, although they likely had unrecorded immune exposures. The germline gives CDR1 WSHSY, CDR2 SAAADI. The CDR3 is made up of 15 amino acids. V dropped 6 bases and J dropped 8; count of bases not matched to a gene: 10. It was with 60 Vbeta and 13 Jbeta primers that the PCR ran. Assay used: immunoSEQ multiplex PCR; TCRdb lists only in-frame clones, some missing. The repertoire holds 140,000 to 150,000 clones, approximately 72% seen once, with 6.5% in the top ten. This TCR was recovered from a woman between 55 and 75 years old in good health and CMV-seronegative. The V gene is TRBV10-2, the J gene TRBJ2-1; the match to TRBD2 covers 10 bases. The sequencing sample was made of PBMCs. The CDR3 spells CASRGTSELGDEQFF. CDR3 DNA sequence: TGCGCCAGCAGGGGGACTAGCGAACTTGGGGATGAGCAGTTCTTC.